Listed below are T cell receptor beta chains from one sample, sequenced in a study of beta chain features in type 1 diabetes. Sequencing used immunoSEQ multiplex PCR; TCRdb keeps in-frame clones, though not all of them. The repertoire includes approximately 400,000 clones, roughly 16% of them detected once, and more than 0.015% sits in the top ten. Sequencing input: naive CD4+ T cells from blood. The receptors shown here come from a woman under 30 in good health. Both conserved end residues are part of each CDR3. D genes are given only for firm matches. Size values are once, few and many counts, or a class for expanded clones, and some rows have none.

abundance: -; v_gene: TRBV27; j_gene: TRBJ1-2; d_gene: -; CDR3aa: CASSTQGGGYTF; CDR3nt: TGTGCCAGCAGCACACAGGGTGGCGGCTACACCTTC
abundance: -; v_gene: TRBV9; j_gene: TRBJ2-1; d_gene: TRBD2; CDR3aa: CASSLAGVTYNEQFF; CDR3nt: TGTGCCAGCAGCCTAGCGGGAGTAACCTACAATGAGCAGTTCTTC
abundance: -; v_gene: TRBV30; j_gene: TRBJ1-2; d_gene: TRBD1; CDR3aa: CAWSETGVYGYTF; CDR3nt: TGTGCCTGGAGTGAAACAGGGGTTTATGGCTACACCTTC
abundance: -; v_gene: TRBV27; j_gene: TRBJ2-7; d_gene: TRBD2; CDR3aa: CASSYRPPGLAGVGEQYF; CDR3nt: TGTGCCAGCAGTTATCGTCCCCCGGGACTAGCGGGAGTAGGAGAGCAGTACTTC
abundance: few; v_gene: TRBV18; j_gene: TRBJ2-3; d_gene: TRBD1; CDR3aa: CASSPPRTGPSTDTQYF; CDR3nt: TGTGCCAGCTCACCACCTCGGACAGGGCCTTCCACAGATACGCAGTATTTT
abundance: few; v_gene: TRBV29-1; j_gene: TRBJ1-2; d_gene: -; CDR3aa: CSVDRADGYTF; CDR3nt: TGCAGCGTTGACAGGGCGGATGGCTACACCTTC
abundance: -; v_gene: TRBV29-1; j_gene: TRBJ2-1; d_gene: -; CDR3aa: CSVERGGRNEQFF; CDR3nt: TGCAGCGTTGAAAGGGGGGGAAGAAATGAGCAGTTCTTC
abundance: few; v_gene: TRBV5-8; j_gene: TRBJ2-5; d_gene: -; CDR3aa: CASSRERVSETQYF; CDR3nt: TGTGCCAGCAGCCGGGAAAGGGTTTCCGAGACCCAGTACTTC
abundance: few; v_gene: TRBV18; j_gene: TRBJ2-1; d_gene: TRBD1; CDR3aa: CASSPTGVYNEQFF; CDR3nt: TGTGCCAGCTCACCAACAGGGGTTTACAATGAGCAGTTCTTC
abundance: -; v_gene: TRBV28; j_gene: TRBJ1-2; d_gene: -; CDR3aa: CASSLPGRHYTF; CDR3nt: TGTGCCAGCAGTTTGCCTGGCAGGCACTACACCTTC
abundance: -; v_gene: TRBV29-1; j_gene: TRBJ2-7; d_gene: TRBD1; CDR3aa: CSGRTGDLYYEQYF; CDR3nt: TGCAGCGGGCGGACAGGGGATCTCTACTACGAGCAGTACTTC
abundance: -; v_gene: TRBV18; j_gene: TRBJ2-3; d_gene: TRBD2; CDR3aa: CASSPLSGRGTDTQYF; CDR3nt: TGTGCCAGCTCGCCCCTTAGCGGGAGGGGCACAGATACGCAGTATTTT
abundance: -; v_gene: TRBV30; j_gene: TRBJ2-5; d_gene: -; CDR3aa: CASAGLRETQYF; CDR3nt: TGTGCCTCGGCGGGATTACGAGAGACCCAGTACTTC
abundance: -; v_gene: TRBV28; j_gene: TRBJ2-7; d_gene: TRBD2; CDR3aa: CASRKGGIYEQYF; CDR3nt: TGTGCCAGCCGGAAGGGAGGGATCTACGAGCAGTACTTC
abundance: -; v_gene: TRBV5-1; j_gene: TRBJ1-1; d_gene: -; CDR3aa: CASSPPGLMNTEAFF; CDR3nt: TGCGCCAGCAGCCCCCCGGGACTGATGAACACTGAAGCTTTCTTT
abundance: few; v_gene: TRBV15; j_gene: TRBJ2-1; d_gene: TRBD2; CDR3aa: CATSRYGTSFGNEQFF; CDR3nt: TGTGCCACCAGCAGATATGGGACTAGTTTCGGAAATGAGCAGTTCTTC
abundance: -; v_gene: TRBV5-1; j_gene: TRBJ2-7; d_gene: -; CDR3aa: CASSLIANSYEQYF; CDR3nt: TGCGCCAGCAGCTTGATAGCTAATTCCTACGAGCAGTACTTC
abundance: few; v_gene: TRBV7-7; j_gene: TRBJ2-5; d_gene: -; CDR3aa: CASSSMGHGETQYF; CDR3nt: TGTGCCAGCAGCTCGATGGGGCATGGGGAGACCCAGTACTTC
abundance: few; v_gene: TRBV25-1; j_gene: TRBJ1-2; d_gene: TRBD1; CDR3aa: CASSELGQEGGYTF; CDR3nt: TGTGCCAGCAGTGAATTGGGACAGGAAGGTGGCTACACCTTC
abundance: -; v_gene: TRBV18; j_gene: TRBJ1-1; d_gene: -; CDR3aa: CASSHGPNTEAFF; CDR3nt: TGTGCCAGCTCTCATGGGCCGAACACTGAAGCTTTCTTT